Following are 2 T cell receptor beta chains from one sample sequenced in a study of Ad26.COV2.S vaccination and SARS-CoV-2 variants. Treatment specified: 15 to 20 received Ad26.COV2.S at low or high dose, single or two shots; several received placebo; per-sample allocation not given. After the first vaccine or placebo injection, samples were drawn on day 63. Sequencing was performed with immunoSEQ multiplex PCR; in TCRdb, only in-frame clones are kept and a portion is missing. The sample holds more than 300,000 clones; around 83% are singletons and the top ten take more than 1.5%. Sample: peripheral blood, taken in a trial of Ad26.COV2.S vaccine versus placebo. These TCRs come from a person aged 18-65 years who received the Ad26.COV2.S COVID-19 vaccine or a placebo.

The rearrangement links TRBV5-6 to TRBJ1-4, with 8 bases matching TRBD1. Germline CDR1 SGHDT, CDR2 YYEEEE. The CDR3 has 15 amino acids. V was clipped by 2 bases and J by 8 bases; unmatched bases: 8. CDR3 nucleotide sequence: TGTGCCAGCAGCTTCAAACAGGGGGGACGGGAAAAACTGTTTTTT. Protein product: CASSFKQGGREKLFF.

The chain recombines TRBV27 with TRBJ2-7; TRBD1 matches at 7 bases. There are 15 residues in the CDR3. Trimming removed 3 bases from V and 0 bases from J; junction bases left unmatched: 5. From germline, CDR1 is MNHEY and CDR2 SMNVEV (reference sequence). This CDR3 is CASSFVTGDSYEQYF. DNA of the CDR3: TGTGCCAGCAGTTTTGTAACAGGGGACTCCTACGAGCAGTACTTC.